This TCR beta chain comes out of a study of response to subunit inactivated influenza vaccine. Study findings and constraints: Researchers suggested that each seasonal influenza vaccination recruits few new T cells.

A single record per CDR3 protein comes from TCRdb applying MiXCR to the RT-PCR reads. The sample holds 630,000 or so distinct CDR3 sequences, roughly 14% seen once. Deletions cut 1 base from V and 5 bases from J, with 11 bases between. Germline V lookup: CDR1 SGHVS, CDR2 FQNEAQ. This CDR3 is 14 amino acids long. With regard to this clonotype: Its antigen remains unidentified.

The sequenced sample was PBMCs from blood, obtained approximately 12 days after vaccination. This rearrangement joins TRBV7-8 to TRBJ1-1; D is undetermined. This sequence originates from a man between 45 and 60 years old who received an inactivated influenza vaccine. CDR3 residues: CASSLGVRTTEAFF. Here the CDR3 DNA reads TGTGCCAGCAGCTTAGGGGTTAGAACGACTGAAGCTTTCTTT.